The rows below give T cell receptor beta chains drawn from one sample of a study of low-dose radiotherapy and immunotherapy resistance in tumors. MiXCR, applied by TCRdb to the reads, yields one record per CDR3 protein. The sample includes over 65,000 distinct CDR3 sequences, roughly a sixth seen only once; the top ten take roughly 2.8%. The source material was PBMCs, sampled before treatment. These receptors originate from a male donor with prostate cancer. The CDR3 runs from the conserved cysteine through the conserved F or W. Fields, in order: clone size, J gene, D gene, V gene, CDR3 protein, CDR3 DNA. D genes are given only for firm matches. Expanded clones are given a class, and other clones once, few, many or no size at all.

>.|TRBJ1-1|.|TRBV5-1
CASSLPDVNTEAFF
TGCGCCAGCAGCTTACCAGACGTCAACACTGAAGCTTTCTTT
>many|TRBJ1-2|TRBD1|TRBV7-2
CASSHRQGRGGYTF
TGTGCCAGCAGCCACAGACAGGGGAGGGGTGGCTACACCTTC
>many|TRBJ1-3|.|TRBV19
CASWETGRSGNTIYF
TGTGCCAGTTGGGAGACTGGCCGCTCTGGAAACACCATATATTTT
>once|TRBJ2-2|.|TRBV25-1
CASSETTGNTGELFF
TGTGCCAGCAGTGAAACGACAGGGAACACCGGGGAGCTGTTTTTT
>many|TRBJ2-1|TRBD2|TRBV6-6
CASGGGVHNEQFF
TGTGCCAGCGGGGGGGGGGTCCACAATGAGCAGTTCTTC
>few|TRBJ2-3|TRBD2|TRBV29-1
CSVEDSKLAGGLQGTDTQYF
TGCAGCGTTGAAGACAGTAAGCTAGCGGGGGGGCTACAGGGCACAGATACGCAGTATTTT
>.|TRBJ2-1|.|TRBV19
CASSIGQAYNEQFF
TGTGCCAGTAGTATTGGTCAGGCGTACAATGAGCAGTTCTTC
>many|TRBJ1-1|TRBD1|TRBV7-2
CASSSLLGTAEAFF
TGTGCCAGCAGCTCTCTCCTAGGGACAGCAGAAGCTTTCTTT
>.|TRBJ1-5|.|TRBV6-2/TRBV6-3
CASSLLAGADQPQHF
TGTGCCAGCAGCCTCCTGGCCGGTGCCGATCAGCCCCAGCATTTT
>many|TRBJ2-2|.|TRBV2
CASRANRGTGELFF
TGTGCCAGCCGAGCGAACCGGGGCACCGGGGAGCTGTTTTTT
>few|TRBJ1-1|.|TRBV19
CASSGRANTEAFF
TGTGCCAGTAGTGGCAGGGCCAACACTGAAGCTTTCTTT
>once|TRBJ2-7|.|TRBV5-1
CASSLDPGRDYEQYF
TGCGCCAGCAGCCTGGACCCGGGACGAGACTACGAGCAGTACTTC
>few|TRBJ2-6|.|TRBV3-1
CATLGRVSSGANVLTF
TGTGCCACCCTGGGCAGGGTGAGCTCTGGGGCCAACGTCCTGACTTTC
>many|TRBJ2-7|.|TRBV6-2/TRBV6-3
CASIGGPALGEQYF
TGTGCCAGCATCGGGGGGCCCGCCTTGGGCGAGCAGTACTTC
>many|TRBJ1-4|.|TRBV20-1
CSARGARPTNEKLFF
TGCAGTGCAAGGGGGGCGCGACCGACTAATGAAAAACTGTTTTTT
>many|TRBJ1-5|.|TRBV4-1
CASSQGELNQPQHF
TGCGCCAGCAGCCAAGGGGAATTGAATCAGCCCCAGCATTTT
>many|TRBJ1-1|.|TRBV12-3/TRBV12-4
CASRHSTENTEAFF
TGTGCCAGCAGACATTCTACCGAGAACACTGAAGCTTTCTTT
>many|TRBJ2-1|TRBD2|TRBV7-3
CASSLDSSGGANEQFF
TGTGCCAGCAGCTTAGATTCTAGCGGGGGGGCCAATGAGCAGTTCTTC
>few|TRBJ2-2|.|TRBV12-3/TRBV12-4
CASNGGGAHTGELFF
TGTGCCAGCAACGGAGGGGGGGCGCACACCGGGGAGCTGTTTTTT
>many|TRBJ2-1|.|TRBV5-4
CASSLAGYEQFF
TGTGCCAGCAGCTTGGCAGGATACGAGCAGTTCTTC
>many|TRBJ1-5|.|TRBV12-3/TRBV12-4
CASSLGGYSNQPQHF
TGTGCCAGCAGTTTAGGGGGGTATAGCAATCAGCCCCAGCATTTT
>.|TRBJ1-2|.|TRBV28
CASSLIRYGYTF
TGTGCCAGCAGTCTAATACGGTATGGCTACACCTTC
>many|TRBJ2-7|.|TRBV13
CASSSGGDTNF
TGTGCCAGCAGTTCTGGCGGGGACACCAACTTC
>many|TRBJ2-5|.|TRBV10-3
CAISADGGQETQYF
TGTGCCATCAGTGCGGACGGGGGCCAAGAGACCCAGTACTTC
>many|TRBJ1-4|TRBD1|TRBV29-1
CSVDGTGDGKLFF
TGCAGCGTTGACGGGACAGGGGATGGAAAACTGTTTTTT
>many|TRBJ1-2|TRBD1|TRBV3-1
CASSQDPGQVLYGYTF
TGTGCCAGCAGCCAAGATCCCGGACAGGTCCTCTATGGCTACACCTTC
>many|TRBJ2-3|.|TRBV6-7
CASSWARAQDTQYF
TGTGCCAGCAGTTGGGCTAGGGCCCAAGATACGCAGTATTTT
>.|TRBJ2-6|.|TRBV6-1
CASSEKSSGANVLTF
TGTGCCAGCAGTGAAAAGAGCTCTGGGGCCAACGTCCTGACTTTC
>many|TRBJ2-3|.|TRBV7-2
CASSRGLPSTDTQYF
TGTGCCAGCAGCCGAGGACTGCCTAGCACAGATACGCAGTATTTT
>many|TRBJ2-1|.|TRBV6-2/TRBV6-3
CASKGDNEQFF
TGTGCCAGCAAAGGGGATAATGAGCAGTTCTTC
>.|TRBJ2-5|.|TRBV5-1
CASSLYTGPQETQYF
TGCGCCAGCAGCTTGTATACGGGGCCTCAAGAGACCCAGTACTTC
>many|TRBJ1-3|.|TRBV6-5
CASSYGGHTSSGNTIYF
TGTGCCAGCAGTTACGGAGGACACACGAGCTCTGGAAACACCATATATTTT
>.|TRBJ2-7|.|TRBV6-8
CASRTGHPYEQYF
TGTGCCAGCAGAACGGGACACCCCTACGAGCAGTACTTC
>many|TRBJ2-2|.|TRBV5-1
CASHRTPNTGELFF
TGCGCCAGCCACAGGACCCCGAACACCGGGGAGCTGTTTTTT
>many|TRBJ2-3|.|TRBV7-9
CASSPGNGDTQYF
TGTGCCAGCAGCCCCGGAAACGGAGATACGCAGTATTTT
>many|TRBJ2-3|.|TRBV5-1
CASSFHEDTQYF
TGCGCCAGCAGCTTTCATGAAGATACGCAGTATTTT
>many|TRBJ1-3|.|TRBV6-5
CASRFGGSGNTIYF
TGTGCCAGCAGATTTGGAGGCTCTGGAAACACCATATATTTT
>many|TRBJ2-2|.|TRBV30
CAWSVRGLATRGTNTGELFF
TGTGCCTGGAGTGTACGTGGTCTAGCTACACGAGGCACGAACACCGGGGAGCTGTTTTTT
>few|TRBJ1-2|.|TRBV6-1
CASISTGLGRRNYGYTF
TGTGCCAGCATCAGTACAGGACTAGGGCGCCGAAACTATGGCTACACCTTC
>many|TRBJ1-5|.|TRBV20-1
CSARPAVGGQPQHF
TGCAGTGCTAGGCCGGCTGTGGGGGGTCAGCCCCAGCATTTT
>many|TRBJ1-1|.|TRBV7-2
CASSFPAGTLNTEAFF
TGTGCCAGCAGCTTTCCGGCCGGGACACTGAACACTGAAGCTTTCTTT
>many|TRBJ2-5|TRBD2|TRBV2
CASREKLSGGGQETQYF
TGTGCCAGCAGGGAGAAGCTTAGCGGGGGGGGGCAAGAGACCCAGTACTTC